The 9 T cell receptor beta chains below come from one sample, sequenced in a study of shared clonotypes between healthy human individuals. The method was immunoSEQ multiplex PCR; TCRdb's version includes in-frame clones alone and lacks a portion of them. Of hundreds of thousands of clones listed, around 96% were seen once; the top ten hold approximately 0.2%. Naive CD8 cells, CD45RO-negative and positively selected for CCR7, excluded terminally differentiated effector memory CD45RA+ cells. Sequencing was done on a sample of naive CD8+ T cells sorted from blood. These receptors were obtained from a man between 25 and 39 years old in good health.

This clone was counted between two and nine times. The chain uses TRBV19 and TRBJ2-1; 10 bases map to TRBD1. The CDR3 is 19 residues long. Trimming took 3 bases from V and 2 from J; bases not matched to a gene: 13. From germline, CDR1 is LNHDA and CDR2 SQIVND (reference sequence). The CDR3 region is CASSMGQGHSPLTYNEQFF. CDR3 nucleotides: TGTGCCAGTAGTATGGGACAGGGGCACTCTCCACTAACCTACAATGAGCAGTTCTTC.

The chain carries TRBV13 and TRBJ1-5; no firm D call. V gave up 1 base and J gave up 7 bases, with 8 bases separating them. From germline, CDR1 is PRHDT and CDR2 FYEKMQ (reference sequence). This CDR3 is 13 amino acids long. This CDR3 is CASSLDRGQPQHF. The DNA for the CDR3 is TGTGCCAGCAGCTTAGACCGGGGACAGCCCCAGCATTTT.

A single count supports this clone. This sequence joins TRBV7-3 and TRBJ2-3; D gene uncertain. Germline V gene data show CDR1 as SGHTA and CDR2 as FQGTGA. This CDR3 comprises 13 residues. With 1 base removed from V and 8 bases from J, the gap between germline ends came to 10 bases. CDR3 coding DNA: TGTGCCAGCAGCTTAATTGGGTTAGGTACGCAGTATTTT. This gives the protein CASSLIGLGTQYF.

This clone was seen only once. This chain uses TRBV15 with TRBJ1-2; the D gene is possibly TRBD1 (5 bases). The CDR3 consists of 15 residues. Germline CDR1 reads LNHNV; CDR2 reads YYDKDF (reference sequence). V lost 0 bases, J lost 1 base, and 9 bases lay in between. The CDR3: CATSRDRGLNYGYTF. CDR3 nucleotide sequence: TGTGCCACCAGCAGAGATCGGGGACTTAACTATGGCTACACCTTC.

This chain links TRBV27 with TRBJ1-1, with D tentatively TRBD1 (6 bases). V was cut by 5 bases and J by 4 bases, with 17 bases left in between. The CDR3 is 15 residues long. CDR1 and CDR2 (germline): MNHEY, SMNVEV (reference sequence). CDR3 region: CASSPNLGGTTEAFF. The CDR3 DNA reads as TGTGCCAGCAGTCCGAACCTAGGGGGAACCACTGAAGCTTTCTTT.

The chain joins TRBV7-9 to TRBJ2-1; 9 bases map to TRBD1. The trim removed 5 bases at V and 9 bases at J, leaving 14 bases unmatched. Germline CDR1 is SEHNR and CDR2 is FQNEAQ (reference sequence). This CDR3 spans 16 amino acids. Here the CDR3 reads CASSAYRDRVKVEQFF. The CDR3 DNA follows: TGTGCCAGCAGCGCCTACCGGGACAGGGTTAAGGTTGAGCAGTTCTTC.

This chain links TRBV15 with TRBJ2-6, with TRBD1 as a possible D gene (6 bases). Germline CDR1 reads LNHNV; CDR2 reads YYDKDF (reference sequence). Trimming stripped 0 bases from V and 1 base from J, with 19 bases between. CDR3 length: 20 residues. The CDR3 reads CATSRDFQGLGLSGANVLTF. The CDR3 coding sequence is TGTGCCACCAGCAGAGATTTTCAGGGGTTAGGCCTATCTGGGGCCAACGTCCTGACTTTC.

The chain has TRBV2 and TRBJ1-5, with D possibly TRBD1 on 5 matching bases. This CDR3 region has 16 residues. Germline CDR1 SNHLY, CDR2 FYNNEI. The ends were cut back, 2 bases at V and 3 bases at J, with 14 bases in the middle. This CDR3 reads CASSESIRGVNQPQHF. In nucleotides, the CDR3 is TGTGCCAGCAGTGAATCAATTCGGGGGGTCAATCAGCCCCAGCATTTT.

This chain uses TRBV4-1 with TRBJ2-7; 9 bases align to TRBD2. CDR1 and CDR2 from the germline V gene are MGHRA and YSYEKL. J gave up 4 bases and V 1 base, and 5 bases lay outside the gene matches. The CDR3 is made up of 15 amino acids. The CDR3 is CASSQAGLALYEQYF. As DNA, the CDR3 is TGCGCCAGCAGCCAAGCCGGACTAGCGTTATACGAGCAGTACTTC.